Following are 27 T cell receptor beta chains from one sample sequenced in a study of shared clonotypes between healthy human individuals. The protocol was immunoSEQ multiplex PCR, while the TCRdb copy is restricted to in-frame clones and leaves out a portion. The data show some 2,100,000 clones, about 92% seen once. Naive CD8 cells lacked CD45RO and underwent positive selection for CCR7, leaving out terminally differentiated effector memory CD45RA+ cells. Sequences were obtained from naive CD8+ T cells from PBMCs. Receptors originate from a man younger than 35 in good health. Some clones in this sample may be carry-over from other donors' samples.

For this clone: Other DNA sequences in this specimen translate into the identical CDR3. The chain carries TRBV19 and TRBJ2-7, with D possibly matching TRBD2 (6 bases). CDR1 and CDR2 from the germline V gene are LNHDA and SQIVND (reference sequence). The ends were cut back, 5 bases at V and 0 bases at J, with 11 bases in the middle. The CDR3 loop spans 14 amino acids. The CDR3 reads CASSPRGTSYEQYF. Here the CDR3 DNA reads TGTGCCAGTAGTCCCCGGGGGACCTCCTACGAGCAGTACTTC. Variable domain in full (rest from reference TRBV19 and TRBJ2-7): DGGITQSPKYLFRKEGQNVTLSCEQNLNHDAMYWYRQDPGQGLRLIYYSQIVNDFQKGDIAEGYSVSREKKESFPLTVTSAQKNPTAFYLCASSPRGTSYEQYFGPGTRLTVT.

V and J are TRBV5-1 and TRBJ2-1; 12 positions agree with TRBD2. The CDR3 length is 17 residues. V gave up 4 bases and J gave up 4 bases; unmatched junction bases: 9. In germline, CDR1 is SGHRS, CDR2 YFSETQ. CDR3 residues: CASSRRASGRAYNEQFF. In nucleotides, the CDR3 is TGCGCCAGCAGCCGTAGGGCTAGCGGGAGGGCGTACAATGAGCAGTTCTTC.

The chain is built from TRBV10-2 and TRBJ2-6; TRBD1 matches at 10 bases. Germline V gene data show CDR1 as WSHSY and CDR2 as SAAADI. Trimming cost V 7 bases and J 0 bases; bases outside gene matches: 6. This CDR3 contains 17 residues. The DNA of the CDR3 is TGCGCCAGCATTGGGACAGGGGTCTCCTCTGGGGCCAACGTCCTGACTTTC. This gives the protein CASIGTGVSSGANVLTF.

Here the CDR3 reads CASSLSRGYYEQYF. In DNA form, the CDR3 reads TGTGCCAGCAGTTTGTCGAGAGGGTACTACGAGCAGTACTTC. The chain joins TRBV27 to TRBJ2-7; possible D gene TRBD2, 5 bases. CDR3 length: 14 residues. In germline, CDR1 is MNHEY, CDR2 SMNVEV (reference sequence). The V end was cut by 3 bases, the J end by 3 bases, with 12 bases between.

This clone was recorded only once. The V gene is TRBV7-2, the J gene TRBJ2-7; 12 positions match TRBD2. CDR1 SGHTA and CDR2 FQGNSA come from the germline V gene. J lost 6 bases, V lost 4 bases, and 7 bases had no gene match. The CDR3 has 15 residues. The CDR3 DNA reads TGTGCCAGCAGCTCCCGACTAGCGGGAGTCGGCGAGCAGTACTTC. The encoded protein is CASSSRLAGVGEQYF.

The V call is TRBV28, the J call TRBJ2-7, with 8 bases matching TRBD1. Germline V gene lookup returns CDR1 MDHEN and CDR2 SYDVKM. The CDR3 contains 15 residues. Trimming took 3 bases from V and 0 from J; bases not matched to a gene: 4. This chain's CDR3 is CASSFGQGSSYEQYF. CDR3 in DNA: TGTGCCAGCAGTTTCGGACAGGGTAGCTCCTACGAGCAGTACTTC.

CDR3 coding DNA: TGTGCCAGCAGTGGGGACCGGGACAGGGTCTACTACGAGCAGTACTTC. The encoded protein is CASSGDRDRVYYEQYF. This chain uses TRBV6-1 with TRBJ2-7; 9 nucleotides align to TRBD1. The CDR3 runs to 16 residues. The V and J ends lost 4 bases and 3 bases, in that order; junction bases with no gene match: 10. Germline V CDR1 and CDR2: MNHNS, SASEGT.

The CDR3 DNA sequence: TGTGCCAGCAGACTACCCTCCTACAATGAGCAGTTCTTC. Amino acids: CASRLPSYNEQFF. The chain couples TRBV2 to TRBJ2-1; D is unresolved. The CDR3 sequence is 13 residues long. The germline V gene has CDR1 SNHLY and CDR2 FYNNEI. V was trimmed by 6 bases and J by 0 bases, leaving 6 bases between them.

This chain links TRBV7-9 with TRBJ2-7; 11 bases fit TRBD2. Trimming took 4 bases from V and 4 from J; bases not matched to a gene: 12. Germline V gene sequence: CDR1 SEHNR, CDR2 FQNEAQ (reference sequence). The CDR3 is 17 amino acids. CDR3 coding DNA: TGTGCCAGCAGCTCAGACAATAGCGGGAGGGCCAAATACGAGCAGTACTTC. This gives the protein CASSSDNSGRAKYEQYF.

This chain links TRBV27 with TRBJ1-2, with D unresolved. With 2 bases removed from V and 6 bases from J, the gap between germline ends came to 10 bases. Germline loops: CDR1 MNHEY, CDR2 SMNVEV (reference sequence). This CDR3 has 13 amino acids. The CDR3 loop reads CASSLGPSDGYTF. For the CDR3, the DNA is TGTGCCAGCAGTTTAGGCCCTTCGGATGGCTACACCTTC.

The chain employs TRBV6-5 and TRBJ2-7; 8 nucleotides line up with TRBD1. Germline V lookup: CDR1 MNHEY, CDR2 SVGAGI. V was pared by 1 base and J by 3 bases, with 5 bases of the junction left unmatched. This CDR3 is 15 amino acids long. This chain's CDR3 is CASSYYQGALYEQYF. The CDR3 DNA is TGTGCCAGCAGTTACTATCAGGGGGCCCTCTACGAGCAGTACTTC.

This chain connects TRBV30 to TRBJ2-1; the match to TRBD2 covers 8 bases. Trimming at V came to 2 bases and at J to 7 bases, leaving 10 bases not matched to a gene. Germline assignment: CDR1 GTSNPN and CDR2 SVGIG (reference sequence). CDR3 length: 15 residues. CDR3 DNA sequence: TGTGCCTGGAGTATGACGGGAGGGCCTGGGAATGAGCAGTTCTTC. Protein product: CAWSMTGGPGNEQFF.

The chain joins TRBV5-1 to TRBJ2-7; 12 nucleotides agree with TRBD1. Germline V lookup: CDR1 SGHRS, CDR2 YFSETQ. With 0 bases clipped from V and 7 bases from J, the junction kept 8 bases outside the gene matches. The CDR3 covers 16 residues. As DNA, the CDR3 is TGCGCCAGCAGCTTGGAAGGGACAGGGGGCATGGGTGAGCAGTACTTC. Translating it yields CASSLEGTGGMGEQYF.

The chain recombines TRBV9 with TRBJ2-2; D uncertain. Germline CDR1 reads SGDLS; CDR2 reads YYNGEE. Trimming removed 1 base at V and 4 bases at J, with 14 bases between. The CDR3 runs to 16 residues. The CDR3 region is CASSVSPEDLTGELFF. In DNA, the CDR3 is TGTGCCAGCAGCGTATCTCCTGAGGACCTCACCGGGGAGCTGTTTTTT.

The chain is built from TRBV5-1 and TRBJ1-4; 9 bases agree with TRBD1. Per the germline V gene, CDR1 is SGHRS and CDR2 is YFSETQ. V lost 7 bases and J lost 2; bases outside the gene matches: 9. CDR3 size: 16 residues. This CDR3 is CASRTGVSPTNEKLFF. The CDR3, as DNA: TGCGCCAGCCGGACAGGGGTATCTCCGACTAATGAAAAACTGTTTTTT.

V gene TRBV6-1 combines with J gene TRBJ1-2, with TRBD1 as a possible D gene (5 bases). Between the trimmed V and J ends, which lost 9 bases and 5 bases, there was a span of 19 bases. The CDR3 runs to 14 residues. The germline V gene encodes CDR1 MNHNS and CDR2 SASEGT. The CDR3 spells CASRTVGRIYGYTF. CDR3 coding DNA: TGTGCCAGTAGGACCGTGGGACGAATATATGGCTACACCTTC.

The chain combines TRBV28 with TRBJ1-6; 8 bases are shared with TRBD1. With V trimmed by 4 bases and J by 7 bases, 3 bases remained unmatched. Germline CDR1 reads MDHEN; CDR2 reads SYDVKM. The length of the CDR3 is 14 residues. This chain's CDR3 is CASSSDRGNSPLHF. The DNA of the CDR3 is TGTGCCAGCAGTTCCGACAGGGGCAATTCACCCCTCCACTTT.

The chain has TRBV27 and TRBJ2-1; D is unresolved. The CDR3 spans 15 residues. V was trimmed by 0 bases and J by 0 bases, leaving 6 bases between them. Germline assignment: CDR1 MNHEY and CDR2 SMNVEV (reference sequence). CDR3 sequence (DNA): TGTGCCAGCAGTTTATCTATGAGCTCCTACAATGAGCAGTTCTTC. This gives the protein CASSLSMSSYNEQFF.

The chain has TRBV27 and TRBJ1-1, with 7 positions matching TRBD1. Germline loops: CDR1 MNHEY, CDR2 SMNVEV (reference sequence). V gave up 6 bases and J gave up 6 bases; unmatched junction bases: 10. The CDR3 length is 14 residues. The CDR3 region is CASRVGGGWAEAFF. The CDR3 DNA reads TGTGCCAGCAGGGTAGGGGGCGGGTGGGCTGAAGCTTTCTTT.

The chain uses TRBV7-2 and TRBJ2-1, with a weak D call TRBD1 (5 bases). V dropped 3 bases and J dropped 2 bases, with 11 bases sitting between them. The germline V gene has CDR1 SGHTA and CDR2 FQGNSA. The CDR3 totals 15 residues. Here the CDR3 reads CASSFTSDTYNEQFF. Written as DNA, the CDR3 is TGTGCCAGCAGCTTTACTTCGGACACCTACAATGAGCAGTTCTTC.

The chain recombines TRBV9 with TRBJ2-7, with a weak D call TRBD2 (6 bases). V was shortened by 3 bases and J by 5 bases, with 15 bases between the two germline ends. Germline CDR1 is SGDLS and CDR2 is YYNGEE. The CDR3 consists of 14 residues. The CDR3 bases are TGTGCCAGCAGCGCAACCGGGAGAACCCACGAGCAGTACTTC. This sequence encodes CASSATGRTHEQYF.

Note on this clone: The sample holds other DNA sequences that translate to the same CDR3. The chain combines TRBV6-1 with TRBJ2-7; D gene unclear. Trimming removed 8 bases from V and 7 bases from J, with 9 bases in between. The germline V gene encodes CDR1 MNHNS and CDR2 SASEGT. The length of the CDR3 is 10 residues. This CDR3 reads CASSAWEQYF. The CDR3 nucleotides are TGTGCCAGCTCCGCCTGGGAGCAGTACTTC.

This clone was seen more than once but under ten times. This chain connects TRBV9 to TRBJ2-2; D uncertain. The CDR3 has 14 amino acids. V lost 3 bases and J lost 8, with 14 bases in between. Looked up from germline, CDR1 is SGDLS and CDR2 is YYNGEE. Here the CDR3 reads CASSATVESGELFF. CDR3 sequence (DNA): TGTGCCAGCAGCGCCACGGTGGAGTCAGGGGAGCTGTTTTTT.

This clone was found a few times. J is TRBJ1-1 and V is TRBV27, with 9 bases that match TRBD1. Germline V gives CDR1 MNHEY, CDR2 SMNVEV (reference sequence). The junction had 2 bases not matched to a gene; V was cut back by 1 base and J by 5 bases. This CDR3 has 14 residues. DNA for the CDR3: TGTGCCAGCAGTTTATGGACAGGGGTAACTGAAGCTTTCTTT. This codes for CASSLWTGVTEAFF.

There are a few counts of this clone. Other DNA sequences in the same sample also yield this CDR3. This sequence joins TRBV7-9 and TRBJ1-5, with D perhaps matching TRBD1 (5 bases). V was clipped by 3 bases and J by 3 bases, with 9 bases between them. The CDR3 is 14 amino acids. The germline V gene has CDR1 SEHNR and CDR2 FQNEAQ (reference sequence). The CDR3 sequence: CASSLGGINQPQHF. The CDR3 nucleotides read TGTGCCAGCAGCTTGGGGGGGATCAATCAGCCCCAGCATTTT.

The CDR3: CASSSLIETGTTEAFF. The DNA for the CDR3 is TGCGCCAGCAGCTCTTTAATAGAGACAGGGACCACTGAAGCTTTCTTT. The rearrangement uses TRBV4-1 and TRBJ1-1, with 7 bases fitting TRBD1. Germline V gene sequence: CDR1 MGHRA, CDR2 YSYEKL. The V segment lost 5 bases and the J segment 4 bases; nucleotides outside the gene matches: 13. The length of the CDR3 is 16 residues.

V is TRBV28 and J is TRBJ2-7; D uncertain. This CDR3 region has 11 residues. Germline CDR1 MDHEN, CDR2 SYDVKM. V lost 2 bases and J lost 7, with 6 bases in between. The CDR3: CASSLIAEQYF. In nucleotides, the CDR3 is TGTGCCAGCAGTTTAATCGCAGAGCAGTACTTC.